The text below deals with one T cell receptor beta chain. The antigen is not known. Germline V gives CDR1 SNHLY, CDR2 FYNNEI. This CDR3 is built from 14 residues. J gave up 6 bases and V 6 bases, and 3 bases lay outside the gene matches. The repertoire was sequenced with immunoSEQ multiplex PCR; TCRdb's copy has only in-frame clones and lacks some. In the table there are more than 2,000,000 clones, over 90% of which are singletons. This sample was taken from a study of shared clonotypes between healthy human individuals. The study, taken as a whole, reports: Clonotype sharing across several donors was observed for around 4.8% of naive CD4 clonotypes.

The rearrangement uses TRBV2 and TRBJ2-3, with 13 bases fitting TRBD2. The sequencing sample was made of naive CD4+ T cells from PBMCs. The subset: CD45RA+ positively selected. This clonotype originated in a man aged 18 to 29 in good health. Some clones in this sample may be carry-over from other donors' samples. CDR3 nucleotides: TGTGCCAGCAGAACGACTAGCGGGAGGGATACGCAGTATTTT. This sequence encodes CASRTTSGRDTQYF.